This T cell receptor beta chain was profiled in a study of Tregs in tolerant kidney transplant recipients. V shed 0 bases and J shed 2 bases, with 14 bases lying between them. This CDR3 has 16 residues. The germline V gene encodes CDR1 MGHRA and CDR2 YSYEKL. Profiled with immunoSEQ multiplex PCR; TCRdb holds only in-frame clones, not every one. Counted here are about 15,000 clones, approximately 90% occurring once; the ten biggest clones make up 10% to 15%. The clonotype comes from a human donor in good health. Sequenced material: CD8+ T cells from blood. The gene calls are TRBV4-1 and TRBJ2-7, with D uncertain. The DNA for the CDR3 is TGCGCCAGCAGCCAAGATCTAACAGAACCAACCTACGAGCAGTACTTC. This translates into CASSQDLTEPTYEQYF.